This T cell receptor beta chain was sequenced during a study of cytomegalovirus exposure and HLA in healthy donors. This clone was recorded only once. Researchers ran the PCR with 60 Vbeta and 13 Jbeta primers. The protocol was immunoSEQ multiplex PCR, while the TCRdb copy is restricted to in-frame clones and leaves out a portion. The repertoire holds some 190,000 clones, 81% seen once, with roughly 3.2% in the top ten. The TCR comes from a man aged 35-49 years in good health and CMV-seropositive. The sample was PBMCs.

CDR3 DNA sequence: TGTGCCAGCAGCCAAGGGGGCATGGGGGCGTCCTACGAGCAGTACTTC. It codes for CASSQGGMGASYEQYF. This chain links TRBV4-2 with TRBJ2-7; a weak D match, TRBD1 (6 bases). The CDR3 length is 16 residues. The germline V and J ends were trimmed by 1 base and 1 base, with 14 bases remaining between them. Per germline, CDR1 LGHNA and CDR2 YNFKEQ.